The 27 T cell receptor beta chains given below trace back to one sample, sequenced in a study of T cell responses to AZD1222 COVID-19 vaccine. Method: immunoSEQ multiplex PCR; TCRdb's copy keeps in-frame clones and lacks some. The sample has about 150,000 clones, 75% to 95% seen once. This sample comprised peripheral blood, obtained on day 0 of AZD1222 vaccination. The receptor source for this set is an adult in good health.

The chain combines TRBV6-5 with TRBJ2-2, with 8 nucleotides matching TRBD2. CDR3 length: 15 amino acids. From germline, CDR1 is MNHEY and CDR2 SVGAGI. The V gene end was trimmed by 6 bases and the J gene end by 5 bases; junction bases not matched to a gene: 8. The CDR3 DNA sequence: TGTGCCAGCAGGCGGGCTAGCGGGTTTACCGGGGAGCTGTTTTTT. Translating it yields CASRRASGFTGELFF.

The chain combines TRBV19 with TRBJ1-6; TRBD1 aligns across 9 bases. The V gene's germline CDR1 is LNHDA and CDR2 SQIVND (reference sequence). V shed 7 bases and J 7 bases; nucleotides not matched to a gene: 2. This CDR3 region has 13 residues. CDR3 residues: CASKGTGNSPLHF. The CDR3 DNA follows: TGTGCCAGTAAGGGGACAGGGAATTCACCCCTCCACTTT. The entire variable domain, with the rest obtained from reference TRBV19 and TRBJ1-6, is as follows: DGGITQSPKYLFRKEGQNVTLSCEQNLNHDAMYWYRQDPGQGLRLIYYSQIVNDFQKGDIAEGYSVSREKKESFPLTVTSAQKNPTAFYLCASKGTGNSPLHFGNGTRLTVT.

V usage is TRBV28 and J usage is TRBJ1-5, with a possible D match to TRBD1 (5 bases). Trimming left V 2 bases short and J 2 bases short, with 10 bases between. CDR1 MDHEN and CDR2 SYDVKM come from the germline V gene. The CDR3 totals 15 residues. The CDR3 DNA reads as TGTGCCAGCAGTTTAGGAAGGGGAGGCAATCAGCCCCAGCATTTT. This gives the protein CASSLGRGGNQPQHF.

The chain has TRBV5-4 and TRBJ2-1, with 13 positions matching TRBD2. CDR3 length: 16 amino acids. The V gene end was trimmed by 4 bases and the J gene end by 4 bases; junction bases not matched to a gene: 5. From germline, CDR1 is SGHNT and CDR2 YYREEE (reference sequence). CDR3 in DNA: TGTGCCAGCAGCGTACCGGGACTAGCGGGGTACAATGAGCAGTTCTTC. Its translation is CASSVPGLAGYNEQFF.

The genes are TRBV28 and TRBJ1-1, with TRBD1 as a possible D gene (6 bases). V was clipped by 5 bases and J by 13 bases, with 14 bases between them. The CDR3 covers 11 residues. Germline CDR1 and CDR2: MDHEN and SYDVKM. The DNA for the CDR3 is TGTGCCAGCAGTGAAGGGACAAAGGGTTTCTTT. This gives the protein CASSEGTKGFF.

The chain links TRBV11-3 to TRBJ1-2; D call uncertain. There are 14 residues in the CDR3. V lost 0 bases and J 2 bases, leaving 7 bases between the germline ends. Germline V CDR1 and CDR2: SGHNT, YENEEA. The CDR3 DNA reads TGTGCCAGCAGCTTAGAGGAAAGAAACTATGGCTACACCTTC. Residues: CASSLEERNYGYTF.

The rearrangement joins TRBV7-9 to TRBJ2-1, with 8 positions matching TRBD1. Germline CDR1 reads SEHNR; CDR2 reads FQNEAQ (reference sequence). V trimming: 5 bases; J trimming: 7 bases; junction bases outside the gene matches: 16. This CDR3 has 17 residues. The CDR3 coding sequence is TGTGCCAGCAGCCTCCCCCCCGGGACAGGCCGATCAAATGAGCAGTTCTTC. Its protein product is CASSLPPGTGRSNEQFF.

As for this clone: The same CDR3 arises from other DNA sequences in this sample as well. The chain is built from TRBV7-3 and TRBJ2-7; D gene ambiguous. This CDR3 spans 13 amino acids. Per the germline V gene, CDR1 is SGHTA and CDR2 is FQGTGA. Trimming left V 5 bases short and J 3 bases short, with 11 bases between. Here the CDR3 DNA reads TGTGCCAGCAGCCCAGGCCCAGGCTACGAGCAGTACTTC. Translation: CASSPGPGYEQYF.

This chain joins TRBV4-1 and TRBJ2-7; D unclear. Germline-derived CDR1 and CDR2 are MGHRA and YSYEKL. This CDR3 spans 14 amino acids. The V end was cut by 0 bases, the J end by 4 bases, with 10 bases between. CDR3 region: CASSQEGWPYEQYF. As DNA, the CDR3 is TGCGCCAGCAGCCAAGAGGGGTGGCCTTACGAGCAGTACTTC.

The chain uses TRBV5-1 and TRBJ1-1; TRBD1 matches 10 bases. Germline V gene data show CDR1 as SGHRS and CDR2 as YFSETQ. The CDR3 extends over 17 amino acids. Trimming removed 0 bases from V and 3 bases from J; junction bases left unmatched: 8. CDR3 nucleotides: TGCGCCAGCAGCTTGGTGACAGGGGGCCGGTGGGACACTGAAGCTTTCTTT. Its translation is CASSLVTGGRWDTEAFF.

The chain employs TRBV7-8 and TRBJ2-1; 7 nucleotides agree with TRBD1. The CDR3 runs to 15 residues. Germline trimming cut 1 base from V and 2 bases from J; bases unmatched to any gene: 2. Germline lookup yields CDR1 SGHVS and CDR2 FQNEAQ. CDR3 in DNA: TGTGCCAGCAGCTTAGGGACAGGTCCCTACAATGAGCAGTTCTTC. Translated: CASSLGTGPYNEQFF.

The chain couples TRBV2 to TRBJ2-3, with no clear D. CDR3 length: 11 amino acids. CDR1 and CDR2 from the germline V gene are SNHLY and FYNNEI. V dropped 3 bases and J dropped 2 bases, with 0 bases sitting between them. CDR3 bases: TGTGCCAGCAGTGACACAGATACGCAGTATTTT. Its protein is CASSDTDTQYF.

The chain joins TRBV2 to TRBJ2-3; D might be TRBD2 (7 bases). The CDR3 consists of 16 residues. Trimming removed 3 bases at V and 0 bases at J, with 13 bases between. The germline V gene has CDR1 SNHLY and CDR2 FYNNEI. Written as DNA, the CDR3 is TGTGCCAGCAGTGAGCTGGCGGGGGCTAGCACAGATACGCAGTATTTT. Its translation is CASSELAGASTDTQYF.

The chain combines TRBV27 with TRBJ2-7, with D maybe TRBD1 (5 bases). The CDR3 sequence is 16 residues long. Germline-derived CDR1 and CDR2 are MNHEY and SMNVEV (reference sequence). With 2 bases removed from V and 0 bases from J, the gap between germline ends came to 14 bases. The CDR3 spells CASSLHGHPSSYEQYF. The CDR3 DNA reads as TGTGCCAGCAGTTTACACGGACATCCTAGCTCCTACGAGCAGTACTTC.

This clone occurred once. DNA of the CDR3: TGTGCCAGCAGGTCCACCGGACAGTCCTACGAGCAGTACTTC. Protein sequence: CASRSTGQSYEQYF. The chain uses TRBV28 and TRBJ2-7; D is possibly TRBD1 (6 bases). There are 14 residues in the CDR3. Trimming took 6 bases from V and 1 from J, leaving 13 bases between them. Germline CDR1 MDHEN, CDR2 SYDVKM.

V usage is TRBV4-3 and J usage is TRBJ2-2; D is uncertain. Trimming took 0 bases from V and 3 from J, leaving 8 bases between them. CDR1 and CDR2 (germline): LGHNA, YSLEER. This CDR3 has 15 amino acids. CDR3 DNA sequence: TGCGCCAGCAGCCAAGATCTCGGATACACCGGGGAGCTGTTTTTT. Its translation is CASSQDLGYTGELFF.

The V gene is TRBV5-6, the J gene TRBJ2-2; D possibly matches TRBD1 or TRBD2 (5 bases each). This CDR3 contains 18 residues. The germline V gene encodes CDR1 SGHDT and CDR2 YYEEEE. V shed 3 bases and J shed 5 bases, with 23 bases lying between them. CDR3 bases: TGTGCCAGCAGCTGGACCGGGACGGCGTTAGTCTTGACCGGGGAGCTGTTTTTT. It encodes CASSWTGTALVLTGELFF.

In this sample, this clone turned up once. CDR3 nucleotides: TGTGCCAGCAGTGAATATTTCCAGGGGGCGGGAGGCTACACCTTC. Protein product: CASSEYFQGAGGYTF. The chain carries TRBV25-1 and TRBJ1-2, with 8 nucleotides matching TRBD1. Germline CDR1 MGHDK, CDR2 SYGVNS. The CDR3 is 15 amino acids. V shed 0 bases and J 8 bases; nucleotides not matched to a gene: 8.

The chain combines TRBV12-5 with TRBJ1-2; D call uncertain. V dropped 1 base and J dropped 8 bases, with 8 bases sitting between them. This CDR3 comprises 12 residues. Germline V gives CDR1 LGHNT, CDR2 FRNRAP. The CDR3 DNA is TGTGCTAGTGGTTTGGGGTGGGAGGGCTACACCTTC. Protein sequence: CASGLGWEGYTF.

This clone was seen just once. The rearrangement joins TRBV4-1 to TRBJ1-5; TRBD1 matches 7 bases. The CDR3 is 17 amino acids. V lost 4 bases to trimming and J lost 4 bases; unmatched junction nucleotides: 13. Germline CDR1 is MGHRA and CDR2 is YSYEKL. CDR3 DNA: TGCGCCAGCAGCCTCAGAGTTAGACAGGGAAGTAATCAGCCCCAGCATTTT. Its translation: CASSLRVRQGSNQPQHF.

Here the CDR3 DNA reads TGCGCCAGCAGCCCAAGGGATGGTTTGGGGGGAGAGACCCAGTACTTC. This codes for CASSPRDGLGGETQYF. The V and J genes are TRBV5-1 and TRBJ2-5; tentative D call: TRBD2 (6 bases). CDR3 length equals 16 residues. Trimming cost V 4 bases and J 4 bases, with 20 bases left between them. Germline V gives CDR1 SGHRS, CDR2 YFSETQ.

Comments on this clone: Within the sample, other DNA sequences also encode this same CDR3. The chain uses TRBV28 and TRBJ1-2; 8 positions match TRBD1. V lost 2 bases and J lost 7; bases outside the gene matches: 0. The CDR3 sequence is 12 residues long. Germline V gives CDR1 MDHEN, CDR2 SYDVKM. The CDR3 reads CASSLGQGGYTF. As DNA, the CDR3 is TGTGCCAGCAGTTTAGGACAGGGTGGCTACACCTTC.

Only one count was recorded for this clone. The V gene is TRBV4-1, the J gene TRBJ1-5; D is ambiguous. The V and J ends lost 0 bases and 5 bases respectively, with 8 bases between them. Germline CDR1 reads MGHRA; CDR2 reads YSYEKL. This CDR3 spans 14 amino acids. The CDR3 nucleotides read TGCGCCAGCAGCCAAGATTTAAAGCATCAGCCCCAGCATTTT. It is translated as CASSQDLKHQPQHF.

The V gene is TRBV18, the J gene TRBJ1-4; D might be TRBD1 (5 bases). The germline V gene has CDR1 KGHSH and CDR2 LQKENI. CDR3 length equals 13 residues. Trimming cost V 3 bases and J 8 bases, with 10 bases left between them. As DNA, the CDR3 is TGTGCCAGCTCACCCGGGGACGGGGAAAAACTGTTTTTT. Protein: CASSPGDGEKLFF.

This sequence joins TRBV28 and TRBJ1-1; D is unresolved. V was cut by 5 bases and J by 10 bases, with 17 bases left in between. The CDR3 covers 13 residues. CDR1 is MDHEN, CDR2 SYDVKM, per germline. CDR3 loop: CASSPNVITGAFF. CDR3 nucleotides: TGTGCCAGCAGTCCCAACGTCATAACCGGAGCTTTCTTT.

This chain connects TRBV3-1 (or the pseudogene TRBV3-2) to TRBJ2-3; 10 bases fit TRBD2. This CDR3 is built from 14 residues. V dropped 4 bases and J dropped 7; count of bases not matched to a gene: 5. In germline, CDR1 is LGHDT, CDR2 YNNKEL (reference sequence). DNA of the CDR3: TGTGCCAGCAGCCCCGGGACTAGCGACAATACGCAGTATTTT. Translation gives CASSPGTSDNTQYF.

This chain connects TRBV28 to TRBJ2-2; D is uncertain. Per the germline V gene, CDR1 is MDHEN and CDR2 is SYDVKM. With 1 base removed from V and 1 base from J, the gap between germline ends came to 7 bases. This CDR3 is built from 15 residues. CDR3 protein: CASSLYGGNTGELFF. Written as DNA, the CDR3 is TGTGCCAGCAGTTTATACGGCGGGAACACCGGGGAGCTGTTTTTT.